One sample yielded the 12 T cell receptor beta chains listed below, sequenced in a study of CD8 T cells in ankylosing spondylitis. Whole-study findings and limits: Ankylosing spondylitis blood appeared to carry a characteristic TCR beta motif of several highly homologous variants.

MiXCR, run by TCRdb on the 5' RACE reads, gives a single entry per CDR3 protein. This table holds 670,000 or so distinct CDR3 sequences, roughly 20% found once. These receptors have no identified antigens. The sequenced sample consisted of blood, either unsorted or a sorted T cell fraction (not recorded which). The receptors were gathered from a male donor with ankylosing spondylitis.

This clonotype has more than one count but fewer than ten. The chain combines TRBV27 with TRBJ1-4; 8 bases fit TRBD1. J gave up 7 bases and V 6 bases, and 16 bases lay outside the gene matches. Looked up from germline, CDR1 is MNHEY and CDR2 is SMNVEV (reference sequence). The CDR3 is 17 residues long. The CDR3 is CASSPRRQGLVAEKLFF. As DNA, the CDR3 is TGTGCCAGCAGCCCTAGACGACAGGGGCTGGTCGCTGAAAAACTGTTTTTT.

The rearrangement joins TRBV18 to TRBJ1-1; D is undetermined. Trimming stripped 10 bases from V and 0 bases from J, with 12 bases between. This CDR3 has 13 residues. Germline-derived CDR1 and CDR2 are KGHSH and LQKENI. The chain's CDR3 is CATLRNMNTEAFF. The CDR3 DNA is TGTGCCACCCTTCGCAACATGAACACTGAAGCTTTCTTT.

The V gene is TRBV24-1, the J gene TRBJ2-3, with D unclear. There are 14 residues in the CDR3. The ends were cut back, 1 base at V and 3 bases at J, with 7 bases in the middle. CDR1 is KGHDR and CDR2 is SFDVKD in the germline V gene. DNA of the CDR3: TGTGCCACCAGTGATTTTGAGGAGACAGATACGCAGTATTTT. As protein: CATSDFEETDTQYF.

This clonotype has just a few counts. The chain uses TRBV7-2 and TRBJ2-5; D is perhaps TRBD2 (5 bases). V gave up 1 base and J gave up 6 bases, with 15 bases separating them. This CDR3 is built from 15 residues. The germline CDR1 and CDR2 sequences are SGHTA and FQGNSA. The CDR3: CASSLGAEGSKTQYF. Written as DNA, the CDR3 is TGTGCCAGCAGCTTAGGGGCGGAAGGGAGTAAGACCCAGTACTTC.

This clonotype was found a few times. V gene TRBV11-2 combines with J gene TRBJ2-1; the match to TRBD2 covers 11 bases. Trimming removed 6 bases from V and 7 bases from J; junction bases left unmatched: 8. Germline V gives CDR1 SGHAT, CDR2 FQNNGV. The CDR3 runs 15 residues. This CDR3 is CASSYTSGGMNEQFF. In DNA form, the CDR3 reads TGTGCCAGCAGTTATACTAGCGGGGGAATGAATGAGCAGTTCTTC.

This clonotype was seen a few times. V gene TRBV4-1 combines with J gene TRBJ1-5, with a possible D match to TRBD1 (6 bases). The CDR3 contains 14 residues. V gave up 2 bases and J gave up 7 bases, with 12 bases separating them. CDR1 is MGHRA, CDR2 YSYEKL, per germline. CDR3 sequence: CASSQFGGGQPQHF. The DNA for the CDR3 is TGCGCCAGCAGCCAATTCGGGGGCGGCCAGCCCCAGCATTTT.

This clonotype was seen only a few times. This chain connects TRBV20-1 to TRBJ2-7, with 7 nucleotides matching TRBD1. Germline trimming cut 5 bases from V and 1 base from J; bases unmatched to any gene: 5. The CDR3 runs to 13 residues. Germline V gene data show CDR1 as DFQATT and CDR2 as SNEGSKA (reference sequence). CDR3 DNA: TGCAGTGCTGGGCCGGGACAGTCCTACGAGCAGTACTTC. Its protein product is CSAGPGQSYEQYF.

This clonotype showed up just a few times. The V and J genes are TRBV18 and TRBJ1-1; no reliable D call. V was clipped by 3 bases and J by 3 bases, with 8 bases between them. The CDR3 contains 13 residues. CDR1 KGHSH and CDR2 LQKENI come from the germline V gene. Here the CDR3 DNA reads TGTGCCAGCTCACCGTCAGCCGACACTGAAGCTTTCTTT. It encodes CASSPSADTEAFF.

This clonotype has just a few counts. V gene TRBV12-3 or TRBV12-4 combines with J gene TRBJ2-2, with no clear D. V lost 6 bases to trimming and J lost 5 bases, with 10 bases between them. The CDR3 has 13 residues. The CDR3 bases are TGTGCCAGCAGCGTCACAGTGACCGGGGAGCTGTTTTTT. Protein: CASSVTVTGELFF.

This clonotype was observed a few times. The V and J genes are TRBV7-3 and TRBJ1-6; D ambiguous. The CDR3 contains 14 residues. Germline loops: CDR1 SGHTA, CDR2 FQGTGA. V lost 4 bases and J 7 bases, leaving 11 bases between the germline ends. CDR3 residues: CASSYEPGNSPLHF. CDR3 bases: TGTGCCAGCAGCTATGAGCCGGGGAATTCACCCCTCCACTTT.

The chain uses TRBV4-1 and TRBJ2-7; possible D gene TRBD2, 6 bases. V was trimmed by 1 base and J by 0 bases, leaving 13 bases between them. The CDR3 has 16 amino acids. Germline V gene lookup returns CDR1 MGHRA and CDR2 YSYEKL. CDR3 bases: TGCGCCAGCAGCCAAGGTACGACTAGGGTCTCCTACGAGCAGTACTTC. Its protein product is CASSQGTTRVSYEQYF.

The V and J genes are TRBV20-1 and TRBJ2-5; D assignment may be TRBD1 or TRBD2 (6 bases each). The CDR3 has 16 residues. Germline V lookup: CDR1 DFQATT, CDR2 SNEGSKA (reference sequence). Trimming took off 6 bases at V and 3 bases at J, with 23 bases between the two ends. CDR3 in amino acids: CSARGPGAGKKETQYF. In DNA form, the CDR3 reads TGCAGTGCCCGGGGGCCGGGGGCAGGGAAAAAAGAGACCCAGTACTTC.